These T cell receptor beta chains were read from a single sample in a study of PD-1 blockade in classical Hodgkin lymphoma. Profiled with immunoSEQ multiplex PCR; TCRdb holds only in-frame clones, not every one. The top ten clones hold under 1.5% of a sample with about 21,000 clones, under 85% of them seen once. Sequenced sample: CD4+ T cells from blood. These receptors all come from a human donor with classical Hodgkin lymphoma. The CDR3 runs from the conserved cysteine through the conserved F or W. Fields, in order: J gene, clone size, D gene, V gene, CDR3 protein, CDR3 DNA. The D gene is left open where the match is weak. Clone size is shown for a subset of rows, as once, few, many or a class of expanded clone.

TRBJ1-3 | NA | TRBD1 | TRBV5-5 | CASSDPGGFSGNTIYF | TGTGCCAGCAGCGATCCAGGGGGCTTCTCTGGAAACACCATATATTTT
TRBJ1-2 | NA | NA | TRBV5-4 | CASSPKGGGDYGYTF | TGTGCCAGCAGCCCCAAGGGGGGCGGGGACTATGGCTACACCTTC
TRBJ1-3 | NA | NA | TRBV6-1 | CASSEAAGRGPGNTIYF | TGTGCCAGCAGTGAAGCGGCAGGGAGGGGACCTGGAAACACCATATATTTT
TRBJ2-2 | few | TRBD1 | TRBV28 | CASYRGGTGELFF | TGTGCCAGTTACAGGGGCGGCACCGGGGAGCTGTTTTTT
TRBJ1-4 | NA | TRBD1 | TRBV5-1 | CASSGTGKGTEKLFF | TGCGCCAGCAGCGGGACAGGGAAAGGAACTGAAAAACTGTTTTTT
TRBJ2-7 | few | TRBD1 | TRBV2 | CASKYRGAYEQYF | TGTGCCAGCAAGTACAGGGGGGCCTACGAGCAGTACTTC
TRBJ1-2 | NA | NA | TRBV7-9 | CASSLGTQANYGYTF | TGTGCCAGCAGCCTAGGGACGCAAGCCAACTATGGCTACACCTTC
TRBJ2-3 | NA | TRBD2 | TRBV25-1 | CASGTSGTYTQYF | TGTGCCAGCGGGACTAGCGGGACCTATACGCAGTATTTT
TRBJ1-3 | NA | TRBD1 | TRBV11-2 | CASSVGQGSGNTIYF | TGTGCCAGCAGCGTTGGACAGGGGTCTGGAAACACCATATATTTT
TRBJ2-1 | NA | TRBD2 | TRBV9 | CASSPRTSGSIYEQFF | TGTGCCAGCAGCCCCCGGACTAGCGGGAGTATCTATGAGCAGTTCTTC
TRBJ1-1 | NA | TRBD1 | TRBV11-3 | CASSPQPGGRGNTEAFF | TGTGCCAGCAGCCCCCAGCCAGGGGGGAGGGGGAACACTGAAGCTTTCTTT
TRBJ2-1 | NA | NA | TRBV7-3 | CASSLDYGNEQFF | TGTGCCAGCAGCCTGGACTACGGAAATGAGCAGTTCTTC
TRBJ2-1 | NA | NA | TRBV2 | CASHSNEQFF | TGTGCCAGCCACAGCAATGAGCAGTTCTTC
TRBJ2-1 | NA | NA | TRBV19 | CASSFGRGQPFF | TGTGCCAGTAGTTTCGGGCGGGGACAGCCGTTCTTC
TRBJ2-3 | NA | NA | TRBV5-6 | CASSYLAMSTDTQYF | TGTGCCAGCAGCTATCTAGCGATGAGCACAGATACGCAGTATTTT
TRBJ1-2 | NA | NA | TRBV10-3 | CAISAVRERGYTF | TGTGCCATCAGTGCGGTCAGGGAGCGCGGCTACACCTTC
TRBJ2-3 | NA | TRBD1 | TRBV5-8 | CASSLGGQGLVDTQYF | TGTGCCAGCAGCTTGGGGGGACAGGGTCTTGTGGATACGCAGTATTTT
TRBJ2-7 | few | NA | TRBV6-6 | CASTEGVSSYEQYF | TGTGCCAGCACCGAAGGGGTGAGCTCCTACGAGCAGTACTTC
TRBJ1-1 | NA | TRBD1 | TRBV5-1 | CASSTGTSGGGTEAFF | TGCGCCAGCAGCACAGGCACCTCAGGGGGCGGCACTGAAGCTTTCTTT
TRBJ2-7 | NA | NA | TRBV5-4 | CASSRRDGSYEQYF | TGTGCCAGCAGCCGCCGGGACGGATCCTACGAGCAGTACTTC
TRBJ1-2 | NA | TRBD1 | TRBV4-1 | CASSQGTGVGGYTF | TGCGCCAGCAGCCAAGGCACAGGGGTTGGGGGCTACACCTTC
TRBJ2-3 | few | NA | TRBV5-6 | CASSRTLPDTQYF | TGTGCCAGCAGCAGGACTTTACCAGATACGCAGTATTTT
TRBJ2-7 | NA | NA | TRBV5-1 | CASSSARPGEQYF | TGCGCCAGCAGCTCAGCACGACCGGGCGAGCAGTACTTC
TRBJ2-1 | once | NA | TRBV14 | CASSQDLDFTTPGFF | TGTGCCAGCAGCCAAGATCTGGACTTCACCACCCCCGGGTTCTTC
TRBJ2-3 | NA | TRBD2 | TRBV15 | CATSSVLAGTDTQYF | TGTGCCACCAGCAGTGTCCTAGCGGGCACAGATACGCAGTATTTT
TRBJ2-7 | NA | TRBD2 | TRBV7-2 | CASSLVASGRLIEGEQYF | TGTGCCAGCAGCTTAGTGGCTAGCGGGAGACTTATAGAAGGCGAGCAGTACTTC
TRBJ2-2 | once | NA | TRBV19 | CASTRNDPRELFF | TGTGCCAGTACCAGGAACGATCCTAGGGAGCTGTTTTTT
TRBJ1-5 | NA | NA | TRBV5-8 | CASSFRGGQPQHF | TGTGCCAGCAGCTTCAGGGGAGGTCAGCCCCAGCATTTT
TRBJ2-5 | NA | TRBD1 | TRBV4-2 | CASSQDPPGTGQETQYF | TGTGCCAGCAGCCAAGATCCCCCCGGGACAGGGCAAGAGACCCAGTACTTC
TRBJ1-5 | NA | NA | TRBV9 | CAPPGGHQPQHF | TGTGCCCCGCCCGGAGGGCATCAGCCCCAGCATTTT
TRBJ2-2 | NA | NA | TRBV11-3 | CASSLPSGRGRTGELFF | TGTGCCAGCAGCCTTCCATCCGGGCGGGGTAGGACCGGGGAGCTGTTTTTT
TRBJ1-2 | NA | NA | TRBV7-9 | CASSTTTLGGFGYTF | TGTGCCAGCAGCACAACAACCCTCGGAGGCTTTGGCTACACCTTC
TRBJ2-5 | NA | NA | TRBV6-6 | CASSYLETQYF | TGTGCCAGCAGTTACTTGGAGACCCAGTACTTC
TRBJ1-1 | NA | TRBD1 | TRBV14 | CASSQEWTGVRFTEAFF | TGTGCCAGCAGCCAAGAATGGACAGGGGTCAGGTTCACTGAAGCTTTCTTT
TRBJ2-5 | once | NA | TRBV18 | CASLPNSAQETQYF | TGTGCCAGCTTACCCAATAGCGCCCAAGAGACCCAGTACTTC
TRBJ1-5 | NA | TRBD1 | TRBV5-6 | CASSLTQGVFYSNQPQHF | TGTGCCAGCAGCTTGACGCAGGGGGTTTTCTATAGCAATCAGCCCCAGCATTTT
TRBJ2-1 | NA | TRBD2 | TRBV7-9 | CASSHLLGGLFF | TGTGCCAGCAGCCATCTACTGGGGGGGTTGTTCTTC
TRBJ2-6 | few | NA | TRBV5-8 | CASSFSPWTPVGRGANVLTF | TGTGCCAGCAGCTTCTCTCCCTGGACGCCTGTAGGGAGAGGGGCCAACGTCCTGACTTTC
TRBJ2-3 | NA | NA | TRBV28 | CASGTRTDTQYF | TGTGCCAGCGGCACCAGGACAGATACGCAGTATTTT
TRBJ2-1 | NA | NA | TRBV5-1 | CASSPHLVRLDSYNEQFF | TGCGCCAGCAGCCCGCACCTGGTACGACTAGACTCCTACAATGAGCAGTTCTTC
TRBJ2-7 | NA | NA | TRBV19 | CASSPPRGSSSYEQYF | TGTGCCAGTAGTCCCCCTCGGGGCTCGAGCTCCTACGAGCAGTACTTC
TRBJ2-4 | NA | TRBD1 | TRBV15 | CATSSFRDRVGVAKNIQYF | TGTGCCACCAGCAGCTTCCGGGACAGGGTTGGGGTGGCCAAAAACATTCAGTACTTC
TRBJ2-7 | NA | NA | TRBV6-5 | CASSYSTAGPYEQYF | TGTGCCAGCAGTTACTCTACCGCGGGGCCCTACGAGCAGTACTTC
TRBJ2-2 | NA | TRBD2 | TRBV11-3 | CASSSGGTNTGELFF | TGTGCCAGCAGCTCGGGGGGGACGAACACCGGGGAGCTGTTTTTT
TRBJ2-5 | NA | TRBD1 | TRBV7-9 | CASSLTGGSQETQYF | TGTGCCAGCAGCCTTACAGGGGGGTCTCAAGAGACCCAGTACTTC
TRBJ2-1 | once | NA | TRBV6-5 | CASRPGPTNDEQFF | TGTGCCAGCAGACCGGGACCAACGAATGATGAGCAGTTCTTC
TRBJ1-4 | NA | NA | TRBV19 | CASRDQEGSTEKLFF | TGTGCCAGTAGAGACCAGGAAGGGTCCACCGAAAAACTGTTTTTT
TRBJ2-2 | NA | TRBD2 | TRBV11-3 | CASSPREGGELFF | TGTGCCAGCAGCCCCAGGGAGGGCGGGGAGCTGTTTTTT
TRBJ2-1 | NA | TRBD2 | TRBV19 | CASTPSGSSYNEQFF | TGTGCCAGTACCCCTAGCGGGAGCTCCTACAATGAGCAGTTCTTC
TRBJ2-5 | NA | NA | TRBV7-9 | CASSLDRVLEETQYF | TGTGCCAGCAGCTTAGACAGGGTATTAGAAGAGACCCAGTACTTC
TRBJ2-2 | NA | TRBD2 | TRBV5-1 | CASSSWTSGRGASTGELFF | TGCGCCAGCAGCTCCTGGACTAGCGGGAGGGGGGCGAGCACCGGGGAGCTGTTTTTT
TRBJ2-7 | NA | NA | TRBV18 | CASSLPGLPYEQYF | TGTGCCAGCTCACTGCCCGGCCTCCCCTACGAGCAGTACTTC
TRBJ1-5 | NA | NA | TRBV6-6 | CASSYRTDTSRQPQHF | TGTGCCAGCAGTTACCGTACCGACACCTCCAGACAGCCCCAGCATTTT